This T cell receptor (beta chain) was recovered during a study of T-cell memory formation after mild COVID-19. Turning to the study itself: TCR clusters were largely donor specific. Study-level results: Cross-reactive memory apparently joined, as some responding clones appeared in pre-infection memory.

TCRdb processed the 5' RACE reads anew with MiXCR; each CDR3 protein has one entry. The data hold 540,000 or so distinct CDR3 sequences, with roughly 22% observed a single time. This CDR3 is 16 amino acids long. CDR1 is MDHEN and CDR2 is SYDVKM in the germline V gene. Trimming shortened V by 11 bases and J by 6 bases, and 29 bases separated the two germline ends. This clonotype was seen many times. What it binds is not known. This receptor was identified in an adult woman who had mild COVID-19 (a few samples of this study predate the infection). Cell type and time point are not known. The sequenced sample consisted of PBMCs or a T cell subset sorted from them (not recorded which). The chain carries TRBV28 and TRBJ2-7; D may be TRBD1 (7 bases). DNA of the CDR3: TGTGCCTCTGCAGGCTCGACAGGGCGTACCGGGGGCGAGCAGTACTTC. Protein: CASAGSTGRTGGEQYF.